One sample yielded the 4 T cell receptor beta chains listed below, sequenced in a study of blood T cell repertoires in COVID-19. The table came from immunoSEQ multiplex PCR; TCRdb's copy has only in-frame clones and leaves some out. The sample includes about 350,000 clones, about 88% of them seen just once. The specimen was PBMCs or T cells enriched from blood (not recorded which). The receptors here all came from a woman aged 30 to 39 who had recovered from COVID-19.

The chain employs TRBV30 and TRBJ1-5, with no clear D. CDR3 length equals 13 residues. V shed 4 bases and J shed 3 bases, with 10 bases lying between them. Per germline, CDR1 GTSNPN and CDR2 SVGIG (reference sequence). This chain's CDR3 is CAWTQAFNQPQHF. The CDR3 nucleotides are TGTGCCTGGACTCAGGCTTTCAATCAGCCCCAGCATTTT.

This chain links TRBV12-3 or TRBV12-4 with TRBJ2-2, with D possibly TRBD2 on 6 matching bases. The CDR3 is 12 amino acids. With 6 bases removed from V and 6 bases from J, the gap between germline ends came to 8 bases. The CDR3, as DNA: TGTGCCAGCAGCGGGGGATCCGGGGAGCTGTTTTTT. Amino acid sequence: CASSGGSGELFF.

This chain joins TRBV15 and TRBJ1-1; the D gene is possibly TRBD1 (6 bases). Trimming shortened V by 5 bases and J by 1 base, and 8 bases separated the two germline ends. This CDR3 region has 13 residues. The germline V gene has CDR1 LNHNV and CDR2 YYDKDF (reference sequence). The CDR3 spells CATSSRGNTEAFF. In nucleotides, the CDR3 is TGTGCCACCAGCTCCAGGGGGAACACTGAAGCTTTCTTT. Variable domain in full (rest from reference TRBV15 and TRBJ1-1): DAMVIQNPRYQVTQFGKPVTLSCSQTLNHNVMYWYQQKSSQAPKLLFHYYDKDFNNEADTPDNFQSRRPNTSFCFLDIRSPGLGDTAMYLCATSSRGNTEAFFGQGTRLTVV.

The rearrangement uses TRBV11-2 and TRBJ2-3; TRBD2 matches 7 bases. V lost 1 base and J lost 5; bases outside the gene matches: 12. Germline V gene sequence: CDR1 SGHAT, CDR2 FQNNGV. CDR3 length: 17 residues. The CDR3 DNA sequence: TGTGCCAGCAGCTTAGGACCTAGGGGAGCGGGGAAAGATACGCAGTATTTT. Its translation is CASSLGPRGAGKDTQYF.